This entry concerns a single TCR beta chain. Its antigen is unknown. The V and J ends lost 3 bases and 4 bases, in that order; junction bases with no gene match: 8. The CDR3 is 16 residues long. Germline V gene lookup returns CDR1 SGHTA and CDR2 FQGNSA. This specimen comes from a study of OX40 agonist ivuxolimab in advanced cancers. Study summary: Patients received ivuxolimab, an intravenous treatment, every 2 weeks at 0.01 to 10 mg/kg. Patients assigned to dose escalation were diagnosed with hepatocellular carcinoma, melanoma, renal cell or head and neck cancer. Whole-study results and caveats: CD8+ T cells (on average) carried more expanded clones than CD4+ T cells. Clonal expansion was seen in CD4+ and CD8+ blood T cells by week 6 at 0.1 to 3.0 mg/kg.

Here immunoSEQ multiplex PCR was the method, and the copy in TCRdb shows in-frame clones only, minus some. Among over 55,000 clones listed, 91% were seen once. The sequence came from an adult with an advanced solid tumor such as melanoma, head and neck, liver or kidney cancer. V is TRBV7-2 and J is TRBJ2-3; TRBD2 matches 9 bases. Sequences were derived from CD4+ or CD8+ T cells sorted from blood, sampled in a trial of the OX40 agonist ivuxolimab. The CDR3 is CASSFGSGSGADTQYF. The CDR3 coding sequence is TGTGCCAGCAGCTTCGGTAGCGGGAGCGGGGCAGATACGCAGTATTTT.